Listed here are 29 T cell receptor beta chains from one sample, sequenced in a study of cytomegalovirus exposure and HLA in healthy donors. A multiplex PCR was run with 60 Vbeta primers and 13 Jbeta primers. The method was immunoSEQ multiplex PCR; TCRdb's version includes in-frame clones alone and lacks a portion of them. In all, the sample yields fewer than 200,000 clones. The sample was PBMCs. These receptors came from a man aged 30 to 39 in good health and CMV-seronegative.

J is TRBJ2-2 and V is TRBV9; 9 positions agree with TRBD2. The J segment lost 4 bases and the V segment lost 2 bases, leaving 3 bases of the junction unmatched. Germline assignment: CDR1 SGDLS and CDR2 YYNGEE. CDR3 length: 15 amino acids. The CDR3 protein is CASSVAGGITGELFF. In nucleotides, the CDR3 is TGTGCCAGCAGCGTTGCGGGGGGGATCACCGGGGAGCTGTTTTTT.

This sequence joins TRBV9 and TRBJ2-7; 13 nucleotides agree with TRBD2. The CDR3 is made up of 17 amino acids. Per the germline V gene, CDR1 is SGDLS and CDR2 is YYNGEE. With V trimmed by 3 bases and J by 3 bases, 9 bases remained unmatched. The CDR3 nucleotides are TGTGCCAGCAGCGGGAGAAGACTAGCGGGGGGTTTCTACGAGCAGTACTTC. This codes for CASSGRRLAGGFYEQYF.

The chain uses TRBV13 and TRBJ1-2; D gene unclear. There are 13 residues in the CDR3. Germline V gene sequence: CDR1 PRHDT, CDR2 FYEKMQ (reference sequence). Trimming stripped 0 bases from V and 7 bases from J, with 9 bases between. The CDR3 loop is CASSLGYPGGYTF. Written as DNA, the CDR3 is TGTGCCAGCAGCTTAGGTTATCCCGGTGGCTACACCTTC. Filled out from reference TRBV13 and TRBJ1-2, the complete variable domain reads AAGVIQSPRHLIKEKRETATLKCYPIPRHDTVYWYQQGPGQDPQFLISFYEKMQSDKGSIPDRFSAQQFSDYHSELNMSSLELGDSALYFCASSLGYPGGYTFGSGTRLTVV.

V gene TRBV19 combines with J gene TRBJ2-1, with TRBD2 matching over 9 bases. CDR3 length equals 14 residues. From germline, CDR1 is LNHDA and CDR2 SQIVND (reference sequence). V trimming: 5 bases; J trimming: 6 bases; junction bases outside the gene matches: 5. Here the CDR3 DNA reads TGTGCCAGTAGTGCGGCGGGAGGGCCCAATGAGCAGTTCTTC. Translating gives CASSAAGGPNEQFF.

This chain uses TRBV19 with TRBJ2-5; D perhaps matches TRBD2 (6 bases). The V gene's germline CDR1 is LNHDA and CDR2 SQIVND (reference sequence). V gave up 5 bases and J gave up 4 bases, with 11 bases separating them. The CDR3 spans 13 residues. CDR3 amino acids: CASSPGTLETQYF. For the CDR3, the DNA is TGTGCCAGTAGTCCCGGGACTTTAGAGACCCAGTACTTC.

The genes are TRBV5-1 and TRBJ2-4, with 7 bases matching TRBD1. The length of the CDR3 is 15 residues. After removal of 4 bases from V and 0 bases from J, the junction contained 4 bases not matched to a gene. From germline, CDR1 is SGHRS and CDR2 YFSETQ. The CDR3 nucleotides are TGCGCCAGCAGCCCGGGACAGCGAGCCAAAAACATTCAGTACTTC. Translating it yields CASSPGQRAKNIQYF.

This rearrangement joins TRBV6-4 to TRBJ2-3; TRBD2 matches at 10 bases. Trimming at V came to 6 bases and at J to 0 bases, leaving 3 bases not matched to a gene. This CDR3 is built from 15 residues. In germline, CDR1 is MRHNA, CDR2 SNTAGT. Written as DNA, the CDR3 is TGTGCCAGCAGAGTAGCGGGGGGAAGCACAGATACGCAGTATTTT. It encodes CASRVAGGSTDTQYF.

Written as DNA, the CDR3 is TGTGCCAGCAAGTCGCAGGGAACTACGCGCGAGCAGTACTTC. It encodes CASKSQGTTREQYF. The J gene is TRBJ2-7, the V gene TRBV7-9; D is possibly TRBD1 (5 bases). Trimming stripped 7 bases from V and 6 bases from J, with 19 bases between. Germline V gene lookup returns CDR1 SEHNR and CDR2 FQNEAQ (reference sequence). The CDR3 extends over 14 amino acids.

The chain combines TRBV27 with TRBJ1-1; D is uncertain. This CDR3 region has 11 residues. The V and J ends lost 8 bases and 3 bases respectively, with 7 bases between them. Germline V gene sequence: CDR1 MNHEY, CDR2 SMNVEV (reference sequence). The CDR3 region has the DNA TGTGCCAGCCGGTCGTACACTGAAGCTTTCTTT. Its protein is CASRSYTEAFF.

The V and J genes are TRBV29-1 and TRBJ1-2, with D possibly being TRBD1 (6 bases). Germline CDR1 and CDR2: SQVTM and ANQGSEA. CDR3 size: 12 residues. Trimming removed 3 bases at V and 5 bases at J, with 10 bases between. The CDR3 region has the DNA TGCAGCGTTGAGGACAGACAGTATGGCTACACCTTC. It encodes CSVEDRQYGYTF.

This rearrangement joins TRBV7-3 to TRBJ2-1; no firm D call. There are 13 residues in the CDR3. Germline V gene data show CDR1 as SGHTA and CDR2 as FQGTGA. The germline V and J ends were trimmed by 5 bases and 1 base, with 6 bases remaining between them. CDR3 residues: CASSPESYNEQFF. In nucleotides, the CDR3 is TGTGCCAGCAGCCCGGAGTCCTACAATGAGCAGTTCTTC.

This chain links TRBV4-2 with TRBJ2-3, with D hard to call. Germline assignment: CDR1 LGHNA and CDR2 YNFKEQ. The CDR3 has 14 residues. Trimming removed 4 bases from V and 4 bases from J, with 12 bases in between. The CDR3 DNA reads TGTGCCAGCAGCCCGAAACAGCCAGCAGATACGCAGTATTTT. Encoded protein: CASSPKQPADTQYF.

The chain is built from TRBV28 and TRBJ1-5; 8 nucleotides line up with TRBD1. This CDR3 comprises 15 residues. After removal of 8 bases from V and 6 bases from J, the junction contained 12 bases not matched to a gene. CDR1 and CDR2 from the germline V gene are MDHEN and SYDVKM. The CDR3 DNA is TGTGCCAGCCGAAGGAGTCAGGGGGCACTTCAGCCCCAGCATTTT. This encodes CASRRSQGALQPQHF.

For the CDR3, the DNA is TGCGCCAGCAGCCAAGGGGGGGTAAGAGGACCCATAAAGGATTTCTACGAGCAGTACTTC. This translates into CASSQGGVRGPIKDFYEQYF. The chain is built from TRBV4-1 and TRBJ2-7, with a possible D match to TRBD2 (6 bases). The CDR3 is made up of 20 amino acids. In germline, CDR1 is MGHRA, CDR2 YSYEKL. V gave up 1 base and J gave up 3 bases, with 28 bases separating them.

The rearrangement uses TRBV19 and TRBJ2-7; the match to TRBD1 covers 8 bases. CDR3 size: 13 residues. The J segment lost 6 bases and the V segment lost 6 bases, leaving 7 bases of the junction unmatched. CDR1 is LNHDA and CDR2 is SQIVND in the germline V gene (reference sequence). The CDR3 loop reads CASSPDRGAEQYF. The CDR3 DNA sequence: TGTGCCAGTAGCCCCGACAGGGGTGCCGAGCAGTACTTC.

This chain joins TRBV9 and TRBJ1-2; D gene unclear. Germline V gene lookup returns CDR1 SGDLS and CDR2 YYNGEE. The CDR3 spans 14 residues. Between the trimmed V and J ends, which lost 0 bases and 5 bases, there was a span of 11 bases. The CDR3 here is CASSVGEGAYGYTF. For the CDR3, the DNA is TGTGCCAGCAGCGTAGGGGAGGGAGCATATGGCTACACCTTC.

CDR3 nucleotide sequence: TGTGCCAGCATCAGGGTGGGCGGGACCCCCTACGAGCAGTACTTC. Its protein is CASIRVGGTPYEQYF. The chain employs TRBV7-2 and TRBJ2-7; tentative D call: TRBD2 (6 bases). The length of the CDR3 is 15 residues. Trimming removed 7 bases from V and 2 bases from J, with 18 bases in between. Germline V gives CDR1 SGHTA, CDR2 FQGNSA.

The V and J genes are TRBV4-3 and TRBJ2-3, with D perhaps matching TRBD1 (6 bases). CDR3 length equals 14 residues. V lost 1 base and J 1 base, leaving 6 bases between the germline ends. In germline, CDR1 is LGHNA, CDR2 YSLEER. DNA for the CDR3: TGCGCCAGCAGCCAAGGGACAGGCACAGATACGCAGTATTTT. Its protein product is CASSQGTGTDTQYF.

The chain uses TRBV7-2 and TRBJ2-1, with a tentative D call TRBD1 (7 bases). CDR1 SGHTA and CDR2 FQGNSA come from the germline V gene. Trimming pared 4 bases from V and 8 bases from J, leaving 12 bases between. The length of the CDR3 is 13 residues. DNA for the CDR3: TGTGCCAGCAGCTCCCCAGGGGGGCATGAGCAGTTCTTC. It encodes CASSSPGGHEQFF.

The gene calls are TRBV4-1 and TRBJ2-3, with 7 nucleotides matching TRBD1. The trim removed 1 base at V and 1 base at J, leaving 2 bases unmatched. Germline-derived CDR1 and CDR2 are MGHRA and YSYEKL. This CDR3 has 15 amino acids. In DNA form, the CDR3 reads TGCGCCAGCAGCCAAGTCACAGGGGGCACAGATACGCAGTATTTT. Translated: CASSQVTGGTDTQYF.

CDR3: CASSIEDGLSSYEQYF. The CDR3 DNA is TGTGCCAGTAGTATAGAGGACGGACTCAGCTCCTACGAGCAGTACTTC. The chain links TRBV19 to TRBJ2-7; maybe TRBD2 (5 bases). There are 16 residues in the CDR3. V lost 0 bases and J lost 0, with 12 bases in between. The V gene's germline CDR1 is LNHDA and CDR2 SQIVND (reference sequence). Based on the CDR3 plus reference TRBV19 and TRBJ2-7, the full variable domain is DGGITQSPKYLFRKEGQNVTLSCEQNLNHDAMYWYRQDPGQGLRLIYYSQIVNDFQKGDIAEGYSVSREKKESFPLTVTSAQKNPTAFYLCASSIEDGLSSYEQYFGPGTRLTVT.

The rearrangement joins TRBV5-1 to TRBJ2-1, with 10 bases that match TRBD2. In germline, CDR1 is SGHRS, CDR2 YFSETQ. V lost 2 bases to trimming and J lost 1 base; unmatched junction nucleotides: 3. The CDR3 extends over 16 amino acids. The CDR3 region has the DNA TGCGCCAGCAGCTTTCAACTAGCGGGGTCCTACAATGAGCAGTTCTTC. Translation: CASSFQLAGSYNEQFF.

This rearrangement joins TRBV19 to TRBJ2-2; 12 bases agree with TRBD2. Per germline, CDR1 LNHDA and CDR2 SQIVND (reference sequence). With V trimmed by 2 bases and J by 6 bases, 4 bases remained unmatched. CDR3 length equals 16 residues. Here the CDR3 reads CASSIRASGRAGELFF. The CDR3 DNA follows: TGTGCCAGTAGTATAAGAGCTAGCGGGAGGGCCGGGGAGCTGTTTTTT.

This rearrangement joins TRBV5-1 to TRBJ2-6; D is unresolved. Germline V gene sequence: CDR1 SGHRS, CDR2 YFSETQ. With 2 bases removed from V and 0 bases from J, the gap between germline ends came to 6 bases. There are 15 residues in the CDR3. In DNA form, the CDR3 reads TGCGCCAGCAGCTTATTCAGCTCTGGGGCCAACGTCCTGACTTTC. Amino acid sequence: CASSLFSSGANVLTF.

The chain combines TRBV29-1 with TRBJ2-3, with a weak D call TRBD2 (6 bases). Germline V gives CDR1 SQVTM, CDR2 ANQGSEA. This CDR3 is built from 13 residues. With 6 bases removed from V and 0 bases from J, the gap between germline ends came to 10 bases. The CDR3, as DNA: TGCAGCGTCCGCGGGGCTAGCACAGATACGCAGTATTTT. The encoded protein is CSVRGASTDTQYF.

The chain recombines TRBV5-1 with TRBJ1-1; D uncertain. V was pared by 0 bases and J by 4 bases, with 16 bases between. The CDR3 has 16 amino acids. Germline-derived CDR1 and CDR2 are SGHRS and YFSETQ. The DNA of the CDR3 is TGCGCCAGCAGCTTGGGGTTCCCACTAATTGGCACTGAAGCTTTCTTT. As protein: CASSLGFPLIGTEAFF.

The V gene is TRBV5-1, the J gene TRBJ2-5, with D perhaps TRBD2 (7 bases). V gave up 0 bases and J gave up 5 bases, with 11 bases separating them. The CDR3 is 14 residues long. From germline, CDR1 is SGHRS and CDR2 YFSETQ. DNA for the CDR3: TGCGCCAGCAGCTTGGACAGGGAGGGGGAGACCCAGTACTTC. It codes for CASSLDREGETQYF. Full variable domain (missing parts from reference TRBV5-1 and TRBJ2-5): KAGVTQTPRYLIKTRGQQVTLSCSPISGHRSVSWYQQTPGQGLQFLFEYFSETQRNKGNFPGRFSGRQFSNSRSEMNVSTLELGDSALYLCASSLDREGETQYFGPGTRLLVL.

The chain joins TRBV6-5 to TRBJ1-4; the match to TRBD1 covers 9 bases. Germline lookup yields CDR1 MNHEY and CDR2 SVGAGI. Trimming at V came to 8 bases and at J to 7 bases, leaving 8 bases not matched to a gene. The CDR3 is 14 amino acids. The CDR3 sequence: CASCSTGGCEKLFF. CDR3 nucleotides: TGTGCCAGCTGCTCGACAGGGGGTTGTGAAAAACTGTTTTTT.

This rearrangement joins TRBV7-8 to TRBJ2-2; D not certain. Germline values: CDR1 SGHVS, CDR2 FQNEAQ. The CDR3 loop spans 12 amino acids. V lost 2 bases and J 6 bases, leaving 4 bases between the germline ends. The CDR3 loop reads CASSLISGELFF. The DNA for the CDR3 is TGTGCCAGCAGCTTAATCTCCGGGGAGCTGTTTTTT.